The sequence of this T cell receptor beta chain was determined in a study of T-cell memory formation after mild COVID-19. About the research overall: TCR clusters showed largely donor specificity.

Trimming removed 6 bases from V and 4 bases from J; junction bases left unmatched: 9. The CDR3 has 15 amino acids. Germline assignment: CDR1 MNHEY and CDR2 SVGAGI. 5'RACE, which relied on constant-segment primers, yielded TCR alpha and TCR beta cDNA libraries carrying sample barcodes and UMIs. TCRdb re-called the 5' RACE reads through MiXCR, storing one row per CDR3 protein. Of around 450,000 distinct CDR3 sequences in the sample, less than 25% were seen once. This receptor was taken from an adult woman who had mild COVID-19 (a few samples of this study predate the infection). Cell type and time point are not known. V is TRBV6-5 and J is TRBJ1-5, with 7 nucleotides matching TRBD1. Sequenced sample: PBMCs or a T cell subset sorted from them (not recorded which). The CDR3 DNA follows: TGTGCCAGCAGCCCCGCCGGGACAGAGAATCAGCCCCAGCATTTT. This encodes CASSPAGTENQPQHF.